This T cell receptor beta chain was profiled in a study of blood T cell repertoires in COVID-19. Study-level information: Sites in the United States, Italy and Spain provided acute and convalescent COVID-19 samples.

In the original processing: Amplification from reference gene primers served as the basis for estimated nucleated cell counts. Measured with immunoSEQ multiplex PCR; TCRdb has only the in-frame clones, and not every one. D and trimming come from the DNA, and the V and J calls and clone size come from that table. This table holds some 46,000 clones, around 79% found once. Germline-derived CDR1 and CDR2 are GTSNPN and SVGIG (reference sequence). The trim removed 0 bases at V and 5 bases at J, leaving 5 bases unmatched. This CDR3 comprises 15 residues. The specimen sequenced was peripheral blood. This clonotype originated in a woman aged 55-70 years with acute or convalescent COVID-19. The rearrangement uses TRBV30 and TRBJ2-1; 9 bases agree with TRBD1. The CDR3 DNA follows: TGTGCCTGGAGTGTACTGGGGACAGGGAACAATGAGCAGTTCTTC. As protein: CAWSVLGTGNNEQFF.